The clone carrying this TCR beta chain was seen a few times. The antigen is undetermined. CDR3 length: 12 residues. Trimming took 9 bases from V and 4 from J, leaving 12 bases between them. Germline assignment: CDR1 MDHEN and CDR2 SYDVKM. The data derive from a study of post-analysis software for immune sequencing data. About the research overall: Some patients lacked subtype; others had relapsing-remitting, secondary progressive or progressive-relapsing disease.

Researchers reported that TCR beta cDNA libraries carried unique molecular identifiers. TCRdb reprocessed the PCR reads via MiXCR and lists one record per CDR3 protein. This table has about 760,000 distinct CDR3 sequences, approximately 30% appearing once. Study-wide results and limits: Elevated frequency relative to controls characterized roughly 5 TRBV segments in patients, TRBV5-6, TRBV5-1 and TRBV20-1 among them. In multiple sclerosis, normalized Chao1 diversity was significantly below that of controls. Co-batched samples clustered tightly together by F measure.

Sequenced sample: blood. V is TRBV28 and J is TRBJ1-2; possibly TRBD1 for D (5 bases). The source is a girl aged 10 to 17 with multiple sclerosis. CDR3: CASRRQIYGYTF. DNA of the CDR3: TGTGCCAGTCGTCGACAGATCTATGGCTACACCTTC.